Below, 20 T cell receptor beta chains from the same sample are listed, as sequenced in a study of blood T cell repertoires in COVID-19 (dated by TCRdb to 2020 to 2022). Library prep was done by the immunoSEQ multiplex PCR assay. TCRdb carries this immuneACCESS record with in-frame sequences only. Its versions omit some clonotypes, under half of them owing to an unresolved V gene in the studies checked, with the rest unexplained. The sample records over 150,000 clones, approximately 83% of which are singletons. The ten largest clones capture over 6.5% of the sample. Sequenced sample: peripheral blood. The receptors originated from a woman between 40 and 50 years old with COVID-19, enrolled during active disease.

This sequence joins TRBV24-1 and TRBJ2-1; the D gene is possibly TRBD2 (5 bases). Germline CDR1 reads KGHDR; CDR2 reads SFDVKD. CDR3 length: 15 residues. The V end lost 9 bases, the J end lost 2 bases, and 16 bases lay between the germline ends. The CDR3 DNA follows: TGTGCCACCGCCTCATCCCAGCGGCCCTACAATGAGCAGTTCTTC. This gives the protein CATASSQRPYNEQFF.

The chain combines TRBV10-3 with TRBJ1-4; 8 bases are shared with TRBD1. This CDR3 region has 14 residues. J was trimmed by 5 bases and V by 6 bases; bases with no gene match: 5. Germline CDR1 ENHRY, CDR2 SYGVKD. The CDR3 here is CAISPGGQNEKLFF. In nucleotides, the CDR3 is TGTGCCATCAGCCCAGGGGGCCAGAATGAAAAACTGTTTTTT.

This clone was observed a few times. This chain uses TRBV5-1 with TRBJ1-1, with D unresolved. V dropped 4 bases and J dropped 2 bases, with 6 bases sitting between them. Germline V gene sequence: CDR1 SGHRS, CDR2 YFSETQ. The CDR3 runs 12 residues. The CDR3 protein is CASSLINTEAFF. CDR3 in DNA: TGCGCCAGCAGCCTTATTAACACTGAAGCTTTCTTT.

This chain links TRBV27 with TRBJ2-1; 9 bases are a match to TRBD1. Germline values: CDR1 MNHEY, CDR2 SMNVEV (reference sequence). Unmatched junction bases numbered 5, after V lost 3 bases and J lost 8 bases. This CDR3 comprises 14 residues. This chain's CDR3 is CASSLDRGVDEQFF. CDR3 DNA: TGTGCCAGCAGTTTGGACAGGGGAGTGGATGAGCAGTTCTTC.

The chain combines TRBV10-3 with TRBJ2-1, with 13 bases fitting TRBD2. V was clipped by 0 bases and J by 7 bases; unmatched bases: 3. This CDR3 spans 16 amino acids. Germline lookup yields CDR1 ENHRY and CDR2 SYGVKD. CDR3: CAISESGTSGKNEQFF. As DNA, the CDR3 is TGTGCCATCAGTGAGTCTGGGACTAGCGGGAAAAATGAGCAGTTCTTC.

The chain uses TRBV11-3 and TRBJ2-5; no clear D gene. Germline-derived CDR1 and CDR2 are SGHNT and YENEEA. The CDR3 length is 13 residues. V was shortened by 4 bases and J by 4 bases, with 10 bases between the two germline ends. DNA for the CDR3: TGTGCCAGCAGCTCCAGGAATGGAGAGACCCAGTACTTC. This codes for CASSSRNGETQYF. The variable domain in full, completed from reference TRBV11-3 and TRBJ2-5, reads EAGVVQSPRYKIIEKKQPVAFWCNPISGHNTLYWYLQNLGQGPELLIRYENEEAVDDSQLPKDRFSAERLKGVDSTLKIQPAELGDSAVYLCASSSRNGETQYFGPGTRLLVL.

In this sample, this clone turned up once. The chain carries TRBV25-1 and TRBJ2-1; D is undetermined. Germline values: CDR1 MGHDK, CDR2 SYGVNS. CDR3 length: 13 residues. The V end lost 6 bases, the J end lost 0 bases, and 6 bases lay between the germline ends. CDR3 sequence reads: CASRAFSYNEQFF. The CDR3 DNA sequence: TGTGCCAGCAGAGCTTTCTCCTACAATGAGCAGTTCTTC.

This sequence joins TRBV6-2 or TRBV6-3 and TRBJ1-6, with TRBD1 identical over 8 bases. CDR3 length: 15 residues. V was clipped by 5 bases and J by 9 bases; unmatched bases: 9. Per the germline V gene, CDR1 is MNHEY and CDR2 is SVGEGT. The CDR3 loop reads CASSRRGQGGSPLHF. The DNA of the CDR3 is TGTGCCAGCAGTCGCCGAGGACAGGGCGGTTCACCCCTCCACTTT.

This clone was picked up one time. This chain joins TRBV24-1 and TRBJ1-2, with 8 nucleotides matching TRBD1. J lost 7 bases, V lost 4 bases, and 4 bases had no gene match. CDR1 is KGHDR, CDR2 SFDVKD, per germline. CDR3 length: 13 amino acids. CDR3 coding DNA: TGTGCCACCAGTGAAGACAGGGGCGGTGGCTACACCTTC. This gives the protein CATSEDRGGGYTF.

This CDR3 reads CASRGLDRSHNEQFF. In DNA form, the CDR3 reads TGTGCCAGCAGAGGGTTGGACAGATCGCACAATGAGCAGTTCTTC. The chain has TRBV3-1 (or the pseudogene TRBV3-2) and TRBJ2-1, with D maybe TRBD1 (6 bases). With 6 bases removed from V and 5 bases from J, the gap between germline ends came to 17 bases. The CDR3 is 15 amino acids. Germline loops: CDR1 LGHDT, CDR2 YNNKEL (reference sequence).

The gene calls are TRBV27 and TRBJ1-6; maybe TRBD1 (5 bases). CDR1 is MNHEY and CDR2 is SMNVEV in the germline V gene (reference sequence). CDR3 length equals 16 residues. V was pared by 7 bases and J by 7 bases, with 20 bases between. CDR3 amino acids: CASTLGGRGRNSPLHF. CDR3 sequence (DNA): TGTGCCAGCACCCTGGGGGGGAGAGGGAGAAATTCACCCCTCCACTTT.

The V gene is TRBV5-1, the J gene TRBJ1-2, with 8 bases matching TRBD1. Germline V gives CDR1 SGHRS, CDR2 YFSETQ. This CDR3 has 16 amino acids. Germline trimming cut 3 bases from V and 4 bases from J; bases unmatched to any gene: 11. CDR3 nucleotide sequence: TGCGCCAGCAGCTCCTCGACTCGGACAGGGCGCTATGGCTACACCTTC. Protein sequence: CASSSSTRTGRYGYTF.

This chain links TRBV7-9 with TRBJ2-2, with 8 bases lining up with TRBD1. V shed 2 bases and J 3 bases; nucleotides not matched to a gene: 2. The CDR3 runs 15 residues. Germline CDR1 SEHNR, CDR2 FQNEAQ (reference sequence). The DNA of the CDR3 is TGTGCCAGCAGCTTACGACAGGGGTACACCGGGGAGCTGTTTTTT. As protein: CASSLRQGYTGELFF.

The J gene is TRBJ1-2, the V gene TRBV5-1; TRBD1 is a possible D gene (6 bases). Germline V lookup: CDR1 SGHRS, CDR2 YFSETQ. V dropped 4 bases and J dropped 7 bases, with 11 bases sitting between them. The CDR3 sequence is 12 residues long. The CDR3 nucleotides read TGCGCCAGCAGCATGACAGGAGGTGGCTACACCTTC. Protein sequence: CASSMTGGGYTF.

This clone was detected only once. The chain has TRBV24-1 and TRBJ1-1, with D hard to call. The CDR3 sequence is 14 residues long. V lost 9 bases and J lost 2, with 15 bases in between. CDR1 KGHDR and CDR2 SFDVKD come from the germline V gene. The CDR3 DNA follows: TGTGCCACCGGGGAAGGACGGGGAAACACTGAAGCTTTCTTT. Translating gives CATGEGRGNTEAFF.

The chain links TRBV5-4 to TRBJ1-2; perhaps TRBD1 as D (5 bases). The CDR3 is made up of 15 amino acids. Germline V lookup: CDR1 SGHNT, CDR2 YYREEE (reference sequence). Trimming took 2 bases from V and 4 from J, leaving 15 bases between them. CDR3 amino acids: CASSFDGGVVYGYTF. The CDR3 nucleotides read TGTGCCAGCAGCTTCGATGGAGGGGTGGTCTATGGCTACACCTTC.

The chain carries TRBV12-3 or TRBV12-4 and TRBJ1-2, with a weak D call TRBD1 (5 bases). V lost 10 bases, J lost 1 base, and 10 bases lay in between. The CDR3 consists of 12 residues. The CDR3 spells CATLTDNYGYTF. CDR3 coding DNA: TGTGCCACCTTGACAGATAACTATGGCTACACCTTC.

This sequence joins TRBV5-6 and TRBJ2-1, with D hard to call. The CDR3 is 14 residues long. V lost 1 base and J lost 4, with 9 bases in between. Germline V gives CDR1 SGHDT, CDR2 YYEEEE. CDR3 sequence: CASSLWLPYNEQFF. CDR3 coding DNA: TGTGCCAGCAGCTTGTGGCTCCCTTACAATGAGCAGTTCTTC.

The V and J genes are TRBV7-9 and TRBJ1-1, with unresolved D. The germline V and J ends were trimmed by 1 base and 0 bases, with 3 bases remaining between them. The germline V gene encodes CDR1 SEHNR and CDR2 FQNEAQ (reference sequence). The CDR3 has 13 amino acids. In DNA, the CDR3 is TGTGCCAGCAGCTTAGGTATGAACACTGAAGCTTTCTTT. This encodes CASSLGMNTEAFF.

V gene TRBV28 combines with J gene TRBJ2-7, with a possible D match to TRBD2 (5 bases). Between the trimmed V and J ends, which lost 6 bases and 4 bases, there was a span of 13 bases. Looked up from germline, CDR1 is MDHEN and CDR2 is SYDVKM. The CDR3 sequence is 13 residues long. The CDR3 reads CASRLSGNYEQYF. The CDR3 bases are TGTGCCAGCAGACTCTCCGGGAATTACGAGCAGTACTTC.